The rows below give T cell receptor beta chains drawn from one sample of a study of T cell changes during pregnancy in multiple sclerosis. Produced via immunoSEQ multiplex PCR; TCRdb's table is partial and in-frame only. The sample shows roughly 35,000 clones, 92% of them seen only once. Sequenced material: CD4+ T cells from peripheral blood mononuclear cells, taken in the third trimester of pregnancy. These receptors were collected from a female donor in good health, enrolled as a control in a pregnancy study. Each CDR3 is given without its conserved first and last residue. Fields, in order: V gene, CDR3 protein.

V gene: TRBV9; CDR3 protein: ASSVGAGARTGELF
V gene: TRBV9; CDR3 protein: ASSPRTNQVEQY
V gene: TRBV7-3; CDR3 protein: ASSLGSPNTDTQY
V gene: TRBV6-4; CDR3 protein: ASSQGQGRGETQY
V gene: TRBV7-2; CDR3 protein: ASSPWAGGDTGELF
V gene: TRBV4-3; CDR3 protein: ASSQDFGTANTEAF
V gene: TRBV28; CDR3 protein: ASSPYRTDNEKLF
V gene: TRBV4-3; CDR3 protein: ASSPGSTDTQY
V gene: TRBV10-1; CDR3 protein: APNRGDGYT
V gene: TRBV9; CDR3 protein: ASSVERGQGETQY
V gene: TRBV4-1; CDR3 protein: ASSPTGTLYGYT
V gene: TRBV2; CDR3 protein: ASRGGGTGGNQPQH
V gene: TRBV11-2; CDR3 protein: ASSLGRTSGDNEQF
V gene: TRBV6-6; CDR3 protein: ASLAATYNEQF
V gene: TRBV10-2; CDR3 protein: ASRDTLNTGELF
V gene: TRBV5-1; CDR3 protein: ASSAQGYDTEAF
V gene: TRBV6-6; CDR3 protein: ASSSSGTGENTIY
V gene: TRBV4-2; CDR3 protein: ASSLLASVSSYNSPLH
V gene: TRBV28; CDR3 protein: ASSLGTPNQPQH
V gene: TRBV5-6; CDR3 protein: ASSLVGDSPGELF
V gene: TRBV7-2; CDR3 protein: ASTDRANTEAF
V gene: TRBV7-3; CDR3 protein: ASSLTNSGAGELF
V gene: TRBV18; CDR3 protein: ASSLLGDGELF
V gene: TRBV4-3; CDR3 protein: ASSQVRLDSNYGYT
V gene: TRBV6-1; CDR3 protein: ASKGFSYEQY
V gene: TRBV2; CDR3 protein: ASSRDRGGYT
V gene: TRBV4-3; CDR3 protein: ASSRSGAAGETQY
V gene: TRBV5-6; CDR3 protein: ASSLYSARGYT
V gene: TRBV28; CDR3 protein: ASSPAPGQGNTEAF
V gene: TRBV6-1; CDR3 protein: ASSEMTGDSGANVLT
V gene: TRBV5-1; CDR3 protein: ASSRERGGGSGADTQY
V gene: TRBV4-3; CDR3 protein: ASSQDQSGGLEAF
V gene: TRBV5-1; CDR3 protein: ASSGDRGPNTGELF
V gene: TRBV5-1; CDR3 protein: ASSLEGQGVFY
V gene: TRBV6-1; CDR3 protein: ASKKRGVYNEQF
V gene: TRBV5-4; CDR3 protein: ASSDMTIRNTGELF
V gene: TRBV2; CDR3 protein: ASSSGTGKGYT
V gene: TRBV7-3; CDR3 protein: ASSPTRQLTGELF
V gene: TRBV28; CDR3 protein: ASTRDLNSPLH
V gene: TRBV6-6; CDR3 protein: ASSYSEGYTEAF
V gene: TRBV7-3; CDR3 protein: ASSLNPTGGWETQY
V gene: TRBV5-1; CDR3 protein: ASSWVRGGANEQF
V gene: TRBV2; CDR3 protein: ASSKGPSGGFAKNIQY
V gene: TRBV4-2; CDR3 protein: ASSTIRDRGHIEAF
V gene: TRBV19; CDR3 protein: ASTSWGGRDTGELF
V gene: TRBV5-6; CDR3 protein: ASSLKARHGYT
V gene: TRBV7-9; CDR3 protein: ASSLGTAQYGYT